This T cell receptor beta chain stems from a study of neurological immune-mediated disorders. General observations from the study: Neither clinical nor MRI features were found to be associated with the multiple sclerosis repertoire cluster. One related-CDR3 cluster, found by phylogenetic grouping, held repertoires of 18 of 34 multiple sclerosis patients and is a possible signature.

This clonotype has at least ten counts. Its target is unknown. A 10-nucleotide random UMI tagged transcripts in template-switch 5'RACE cDNA synthesis. TCRdb used MiXCR to reprocess the 5' RACE reads, holding one entry per CDR3 protein. Among roughly 56,000 distinct CDR3 sequences listed, 3% to 4% were seen once. The CDR3 consists of 16 residues. V lost 4 bases, J lost 5 bases, and 12 bases stayed unmatched. Germline CDR1 DFQATT, CDR2 SNEGSKA (reference sequence). The material sequenced was PBMCs. The J gene is TRBJ2-3, the V gene TRBV20-1; TRBD1 matches at 10 bases. The sequence was obtained from a woman in her sixties or seventies with multiple sclerosis. The CDR3 sequence: CSATWGTGVLVDTQYF. Written as DNA, the CDR3 is TGCAGTGCTACGTGGGGGACAGGGGTTCTAGTAGATACGCAGTATTTT.